This TCR beta chain came from a study of cytomegalovirus exposure and HLA in healthy donors (dated by TCRdb to the late 2010s). About the study as a whole: According to a later analysis, one platform produced both the roughly 110 validation repertoires and the approximately 670 repertoires of the first cohort. Along with the roughly 670-subject first cohort, a separate validation cohort of over a hundred different subjects was used. The study was designed to test whether signatures of past pathogen exposure could be identified by cataloging public T cell receptors. To predict cytomegalovirus infection status, the study combined high-throughput TCR immunosequencing, statistical association of individual TCRs with disease status, and machine learning. Paper-wide results and their limitations: It was suggested by the authors that the approach could potentially be generalized to other disease states and immunological phenotypes. A few of the identified cytomegalovirus-associated TCR beta chains were confirmed in vitro to be specific for cytomegalovirus antigens. While some public TCRs were present in many individuals, most TCR sequences turned up only very rarely across donors. The study gave a list of 150 to 200 TCR beta chains associated with cytomegalovirus. All 120 or so repertoires were used to score co-occurrence in the validation cohort in a later analysis, because that analysis had no HLA typing for the cohort. Subsequent analysis determined that TCRs grouped into clusters in the first cohort also showed a tendency toward co-occurrence across the 120 validation repertoires, and about 94% of cluster scores exceeded 0. The classifier was reported to diagnose cytomegalovirus status with high specificity and sensitivity in both the original and validation cohorts.

There are 15 amino acids in the CDR3, from cysteine to phenylalanine inclusive. The entry retains the CDR3 DNA only, 45 bases that are in frame from base 1. CDR1 and CDR2 are read off the germline V gene as MGHDK and SYGVNS. From V the trimming removes 3 bases and from J it removes 7 bases, while the gene matches leave 9 bases of the junction unaccounted for. The donors belonged to the validation cohort of over a hundred subjects, which was separate from the approximately 700-subject first cohort. The library was made by the immunoSEQ multiplex PCR assay. The authors' analysis ran thus. A statistical classification framework was built for diagnosing cytomegalovirus status from the catalog of TCR beta chain sequences. TCRdb provides this immuneACCESS table in a form limited to in-frame rearrangements. Some clones are lacking; in checked studies, under half of them reflect an unresolved V gene, and why the rest are absent is not known. V, J and clone size are taken as reported in that table, and D and trimming were inferred from the DNA itself. A total of 200,000 to 250,000 clones appear in this sample, less than 90% of them only once. About 6% of the sample goes to the ten largest clones.

Comment on this clone: It lacks a known antigen. No clone much larger than this one lies a single base away; base qualities are absent.

The TCR originated in a woman between 18 and 29 years old in good health and CMV-seronegative. The chain is made from TRBV25-1 and TRBJ2-1; a stretch of 7 junction bases matches TRBD2. The sequenced material came from PBMCs. Here is the DNA: TGTGCCAGCAGTGACCCTGGACTAGGTAGGAATGAGCAGTTCTTC. Its protein is CASSDPGLGRNEQFF.